Described below is a single TCR beta chain sequence and its context. This clonotype is regarded as medium-sized (0.01 to 0.1%). Which antigen it targets is not known. No clone much larger than this one lies a single base away; base qualities are absent. Receptor libraries were prepared by 5' RACE. Instrument used: NextSeq 500. In the TCR library protocol, a unique molecular identifier was attached to each TCR cDNA molecule so that PCR and sequencing errors could be corrected. The study's own analysis went as follows. TCR identification, UMI-based error correction and CDR3 extraction were performed with Decombinator tools. Expanded TCRs were defined as those above a frequency of 2 per 1,000, corresponding to the top 1% of the tumor frequency distribution. Expanded tumor TCRs were classed as regional if statistically deemed absent (corrected P<0.05) from at least one tumor region, otherwise ubiquitous. Rényi diversity was computed with the R vegan package after subsampling each repertoire 100 times to 5,000 TCRs. To build CDR3 similarity networks, amino acid triplet string-kernel similarity was used, and CDR3s were connected when their pairwise similarity was above 0.82. TCRdb's own reprocessing of the public reads used fastp at Q25 and MiXCR and kept productive beta chains. Merged by CDR3 protein, the rows form single entries marked with the most common genes and DNA. The V and J calls shown here were made by TCRdb, not taken from the authors' results. The sample has 6,000 to 9,500 distinct CDR3 sequences on record, about 8% of them singletons. 4.2% of the sample is taken by the ten largest.

The data were obtained in a study of spatial heterogeneity in lung cancer (dated by TCRdb to between 2018 and 2020). Regarding the study in general: Beta-chain transcripts were consistently detected in greater numbers than alpha-chain transcripts, which likely reflects a higher abundance of beta-chain transcripts. TCR repertoire features were related to nonsynonymous mutation counts determined by whole-exome sequencing of tumor tissue. TCR transcript counts in tumor regions correlated strongly with a T cell transcriptional module score from matched bulk RNA-seq. At surgery, both alpha and beta chains were TCR-sequenced in 220 tumor regions, about 64 matched nontumor lung samples and 56 PBMC samples. The study quantitatively compared TCR alpha and beta repertoires across multiple tumor regions, matched nontumor lung and blood in non-small cell lung cancer. In the raw uncorrected reads, each unique combination of TCR and UMI appeared on average more than ten times. What the study reported, not specific to this receptor: Counts of ubiquitous and regional expanded TCRs were found to correlate with counts of ubiquitous and regional nonsynonymous mutations, respectively. TCR-seq coverage of tumor T cells was estimated at only approximately 7% for alpha chains and around 13% for beta chains. The number of expanded intratumoral alpha and beta TCRs correlated with the tumor nonsynonymous mutation count. Additional single-cell paired TCR alpha and beta sequencing was considered necessary to confirm, at a functional level, the hypothesis that regional TCRs recognize regional mutations.

V is clipped by 3 bases and J by 2 bases, and the sequence between their germline boundaries is 7 bases long. According to the germline V gene (reference sequence), CDR1 reads LGHDT and CDR2 reads YNNKEL. The CDR3 starts with the cysteine, ends with the phenylalanine, and has 13 residues. Only the CDR3 part of the read is kept: 39 bases, read in frame from the first base. In light of the paper, this sample's time point label describes: sample taken at primary tumor resection. Donors were some 70 patients with early-stage, untreated non-small cell lung cancer from the lung TRACERx cohort. Whole RNA extracted from tumor and nontumor lung tissue, or from cryopreserved PBMC samples, was used for TCR sequencing without cell sorting. Only patients with enough RNA available from two or more tumor regions were chosen for TCR sequencing. Tumor and adjacent nontumor lung specimens were reviewed by a lung pathologist before selection.

The clonotype was recovered from a male donor with early-stage non-small cell lung cancer. The rearranged segments are TRBV3-1 and TRBJ1-1; a confident D gene designation cannot be given. The sample here was lung tumor tissue, taken at surgery. The DNA reads as follows: TGTGCCAGCAGCCAGGGCAGAAACACTGAAGCTTTCTTT. Its product reads: CASSQGRNTEAFF. This CDR3, with the reference TRBV3-1 and TRBJ1-1 proteins standing in past its ends, gives the full variable domain DTAVSQTPKYLVTQMGNDKSIKCEQNLGHDTMYWYKQDSKKFLKIMFSYNNKELIINETVPNRFSPKSPDKAHLNLHINSLELGDSAVYFCASSQGRNTEAFFGQGTRLTVV.